This TCR beta chain was retrieved from a study of T cell repertoires in cytomegalovirus infection. Study-level results: HLA-C-restricted CMV-specific TCR beta clonotypes were dominant in the ex vivo response.

This clonotype was seen only a few times. Its antigen is not identified. TCRdb re-called the reads through MiXCR, storing one row per CDR3 protein. Here the sample spans 700,000 to 900,000 distinct CDR3 sequences, roughly 28% being singletons. V shed 6 bases, J shed 5 bases, and the junction held 7 bases outside the gene matches. The CDR3 is 14 residues long. CDR1 and CDR2 from the germline V gene are SGHNT and YENEEA. The TCR sequence derives from a human donor in good health (CMV status not recorded). Some clones in this sample may be carry-over from other donors' samples. Sequences were derived from cultured CD8+ T cells from PBMCs, sampled from culture after CMV antigen stimulation. The chain has TRBV11-3 and TRBJ2-3; 8 nucleotides agree with TRBD2. In nucleotides, the CDR3 is TGTGCCAGCAGGGACGGGGGGGCCGAAGATACGCAGTATTTT. Amino acids: CASRDGGAEDTQYF.